This TCR beta chain derives from a study of blood T cells in healthy people across ages. A J-beta primer mix and a sample-barcoded 5' primer were used in a second PCR of about 7 to 12 cycles. TCRdb itself ran the 5' RACE reads through MiXCR, one entry per CDR3 protein. Of approximately 800,000 distinct CDR3 sequences listed, roughly three fifths were seen once; the top ten hold around 25%. This clonotype was counted once. Sequencing was carried out using blood. The TCR was taken from a middle-aged man in good health.

Written as DNA, the CDR3 is TGTGCCAGCAGCGGTGACGCCGGGACAGGGAATGAGCAGTTCTTC. This gives the protein CASSGDAGTGNEQFF. The gene calls are TRBV9 and TRBJ2-1, with 9 bases lining up with TRBD1. The CDR3 is 15 amino acids. V gave up 3 bases and J gave up 7 bases; unmatched junction bases: 8. Germline V gene data show CDR1 as SGDLS and CDR2 as YYNGEE.